The 12 T cell receptor beta chains in this list originate from one sample, sequenced in a study of identical twins. TCRdb ran MiXCR on the 5' RACE reads and lists one entry per CDR3 protein. The sample holds fewer than 250,000 distinct CDR3 sequences, around 10% seen once. Sample: memory (CD45RO+) T cells sorted from blood. These receptors came from a woman under 30 in good health.

This clonotype was seen a few times. The chain links TRBV20-1 to TRBJ2-3; D is ambiguous. The germline CDR1 and CDR2 sequences are DFQATT and SNEGSKA (reference sequence). Trimming took 3 bases from V and 5 from J, leaving 12 bases between them. The length of the CDR3 is 13 residues. In DNA form, the CDR3 reads TGCAGTGCTAGTGTCCTAACCAAAGATACGCAGTATTTT. Protein sequence: CSASVLTKDTQYF.

This clonotype was recorded many times. V and J are TRBV5-1 and TRBJ1-5; D gene ambiguous. CDR3 length: 12 residues. CDR1 is SGHRS, CDR2 YFSETQ, per germline. V was pared by 1 base and J by 9 bases, with 8 bases between. CDR3 sequence (DNA): TGCGCCAGCAGCTTGACGTCATGGCCCCAGCATTTT. The encoded protein is CASSLTSWPQHF.

The CDR3 DNA reads as TGTGCCAGCAGCCAAGAGGGGGAGCAGTTCTTC. It translates to CASSQEGEQFF. J is TRBJ2-1 and V is TRBV14; no clear D. Per germline, CDR1 SGHDN and CDR2 FVKESK. Trimming removed 0 bases at V and 10 bases at J, with 4 bases between. This CDR3 region has 11 residues.

This clonotype was seen ten or more times. The genes are TRBV28 and TRBJ2-3, with 9 bases fitting TRBD2. CDR1 and CDR2 from the germline V gene are MDHEN and SYDVKM. V lost 6 bases, J lost 0 bases, and 7 bases stayed unmatched. The CDR3 has 16 amino acids. The CDR3 DNA reads as TGTGCCAGCAGCCCACGACTAGCGGCTAGCACAGATACGCAGTATTTT. Amino acid sequence: CASSPRLAASTDTQYF.

There are a few counts of this clonotype. The chain links TRBV7-3 to TRBJ2-7, with a weak D call TRBD2 (6 bases). The CDR3 length is 12 residues. Trimming cost V 9 bases and J 7 bases, with 16 bases left between them. CDR1 and CDR2 from the germline V gene are SGHTA and FQGTGA. CDR3 in amino acids: CASVSGTGEQYF. As DNA, the CDR3 is TGTGCCAGTGTCTCAGGGACTGGGGAGCAGTACTTC.

This chain uses TRBV6-5 with TRBJ1-1; D is unclear. This CDR3 has 12 residues. V lost 8 bases and J lost 1, with 8 bases in between. The germline gives CDR1 MNHEY, CDR2 SVGAGI. CDR3 residues: CASGRKNTEAFF. CDR3 nucleotides: TGTGCCAGCGGCCGGAAGAACACTGAAGCTTTCTTT.

On this clonotype itself: Possible read error: a much larger clone is one base away. V is TRBV3-1 and J is TRBJ2-5, with no clear D. Per the germline V gene, CDR1 is LGHDT and CDR2 is YNNKEL (reference sequence). The CDR3 covers 11 residues. The V end was cut by 7 bases, the J end by 4 bases, with 7 bases between. CDR3 in amino acids: CASTVGETQYF. In DNA form, the CDR3 reads TGTGCCAGCACCGTGGGAGAGACCCAGTACTTC.

This chain uses TRBV20-1 with TRBJ1-4; D gene unclear. Trimming stripped 6 bases from V and 8 bases from J, with 13 bases between. The CDR3 length is 12 residues. The germline V gene has CDR1 DFQATT and CDR2 SNEGSKA (reference sequence). In DNA form, the CDR3 reads TGCAGTGCCTCAAGCATCAGCGAAAAACTGTTTTTT. Protein sequence: CSASSISEKLFF.

This clonotype was observed a handful of times. The chain employs TRBV2 and TRBJ2-1; 11 nucleotides line up with TRBD2. Trimming cost V 6 bases and J 0 bases; bases outside gene matches: 4. The germline V gene has CDR1 SNHLY and CDR2 FYNNEI. This CDR3 contains 16 residues. The CDR3 bases are TGTGCCAGCAGATTACTAGCGGGGGACTCCTACAATGAGCAGTTCTTC. This gives the protein CASRLLAGDSYNEQFF.

This clonotype was found a few times. This chain joins TRBV5-1 and TRBJ1-6, with 8 nucleotides matching TRBD1. With V trimmed by 3 bases and J by 8 bases, 4 bases remained unmatched. Germline V CDR1 and CDR2: SGHRS, YFSETQ. This CDR3 region has 14 residues. The CDR3 DNA reads TGCGCCAGCAGCTGGACAGGGCGTGATTCACCCCTCCACTTT. Translating gives CASSWTGRDSPLHF.

Many counts were recorded for this clonotype. The J gene is TRBJ2-1, the V gene TRBV6-2 or TRBV6-3; the D gene is possibly TRBD1 (5 bases). Trimming removed 6 bases from V and 3 bases from J, with 18 bases in between. Germline CDR1 reads MNHEY; CDR2 reads SVGEGT. This CDR3 has 16 amino acids. Here the CDR3 reads CASRKGFRGDYNEQFF. CDR3 DNA: TGTGCCAGCAGAAAGGGGTTTCGCGGAGACTACAATGAGCAGTTCTTC.

This clonotype showed up just a few times. J is TRBJ2-7 and V is TRBV20-1; the D gene is possibly TRBD2 (5 bases). There are 15 residues in the CDR3. V lost 3 bases and J 5 bases, leaving 20 bases between the germline ends. The germline gives CDR1 DFQATT, CDR2 SNEGSKA (reference sequence). DNA for the CDR3: TGCAGTGCTAGGTCCCCCGGGCTAGCCGGCGACGAGCAGTACTTC. The encoded protein is CSARSPGLAGDEQYF.